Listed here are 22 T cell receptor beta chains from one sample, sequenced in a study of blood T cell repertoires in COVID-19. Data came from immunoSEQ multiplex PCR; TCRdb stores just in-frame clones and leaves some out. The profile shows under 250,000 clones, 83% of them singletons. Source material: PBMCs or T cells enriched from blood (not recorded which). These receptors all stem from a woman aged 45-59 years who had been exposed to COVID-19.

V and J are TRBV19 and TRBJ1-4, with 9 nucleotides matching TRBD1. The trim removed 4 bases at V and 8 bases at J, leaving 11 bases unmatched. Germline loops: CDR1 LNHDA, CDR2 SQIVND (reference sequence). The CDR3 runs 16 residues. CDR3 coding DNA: TGTGCCAGTAGTACTTCTATGGGACAGGGAGAAGAAAAACTGTTTTTT. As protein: CASSTSMGQGEEKLFF.

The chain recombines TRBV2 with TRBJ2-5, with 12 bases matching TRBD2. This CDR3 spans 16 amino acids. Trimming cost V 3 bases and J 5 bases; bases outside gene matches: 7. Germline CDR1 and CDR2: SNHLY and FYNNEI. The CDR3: CASSDGTSGYGETQYF. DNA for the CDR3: TGTGCCAGCAGTGACGGGACTAGCGGGTACGGGGAGACCCAGTACTTC.

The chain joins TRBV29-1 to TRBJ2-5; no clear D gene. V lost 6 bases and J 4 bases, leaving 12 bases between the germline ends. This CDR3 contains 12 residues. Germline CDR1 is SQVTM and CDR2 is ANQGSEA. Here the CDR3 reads CSVHGFGETQYF. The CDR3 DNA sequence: TGCAGCGTCCACGGGTTCGGAGAGACCCAGTACTTC.

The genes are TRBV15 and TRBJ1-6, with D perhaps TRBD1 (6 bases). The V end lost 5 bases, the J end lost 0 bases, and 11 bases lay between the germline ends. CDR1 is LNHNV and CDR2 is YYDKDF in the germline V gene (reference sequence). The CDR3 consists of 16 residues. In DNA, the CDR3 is TGTGCCACCAGCCTTTCGGGACACTCCTATAATTCACCCCTCCACTTT. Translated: CATSLSGHSYNSPLHF.

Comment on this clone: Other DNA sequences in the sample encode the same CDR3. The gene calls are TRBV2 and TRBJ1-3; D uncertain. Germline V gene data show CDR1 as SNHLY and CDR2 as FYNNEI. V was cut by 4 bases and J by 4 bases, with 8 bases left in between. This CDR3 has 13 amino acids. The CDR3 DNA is TGTGCCAGCAGTGCGGGTGCGGGAAACACCATATATTTT. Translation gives CASSAGAGNTIYF.

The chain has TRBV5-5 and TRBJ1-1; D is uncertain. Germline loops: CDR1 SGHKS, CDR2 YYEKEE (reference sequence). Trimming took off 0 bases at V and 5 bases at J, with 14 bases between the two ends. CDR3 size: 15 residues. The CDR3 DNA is TGTGCCAGCAGCTTGGAAGGAGGTTGGAGGACTGAAGCTTTCTTT. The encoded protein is CASSLEGGWRTEAFF.

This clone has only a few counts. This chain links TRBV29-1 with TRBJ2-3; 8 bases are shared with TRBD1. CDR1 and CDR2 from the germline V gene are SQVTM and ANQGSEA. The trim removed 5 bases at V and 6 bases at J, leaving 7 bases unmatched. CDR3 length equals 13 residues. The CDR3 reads CSVFTGGRDTQYF. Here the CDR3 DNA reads TGCAGCGTTTTCACAGGGGGGCGGGATACGCAGTATTTT.

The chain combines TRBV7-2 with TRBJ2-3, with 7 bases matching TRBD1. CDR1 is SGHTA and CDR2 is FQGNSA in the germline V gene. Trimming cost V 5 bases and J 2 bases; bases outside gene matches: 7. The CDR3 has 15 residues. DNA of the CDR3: TGTGCCAGCAGCCCTGAAGGACAGGTCACAGATACGCAGTATTTT. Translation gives CASSPEGQVTDTQYF.

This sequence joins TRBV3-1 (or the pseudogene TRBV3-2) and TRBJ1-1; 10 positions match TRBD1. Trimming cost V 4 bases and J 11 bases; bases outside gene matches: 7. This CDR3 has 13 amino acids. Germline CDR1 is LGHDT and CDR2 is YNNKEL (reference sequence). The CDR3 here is CASSPDRGRAAFF. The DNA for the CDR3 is TGTGCCAGCAGCCCCGACAGGGGGCGAGCGGCTTTCTTT.

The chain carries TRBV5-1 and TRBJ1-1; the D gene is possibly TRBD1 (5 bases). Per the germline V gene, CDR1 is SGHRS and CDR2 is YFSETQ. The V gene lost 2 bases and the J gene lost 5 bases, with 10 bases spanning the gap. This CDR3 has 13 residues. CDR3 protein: CASSFQGGTEAFF. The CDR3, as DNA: TGCGCCAGCAGCTTCCAGGGAGGAACTGAAGCTTTCTTT.

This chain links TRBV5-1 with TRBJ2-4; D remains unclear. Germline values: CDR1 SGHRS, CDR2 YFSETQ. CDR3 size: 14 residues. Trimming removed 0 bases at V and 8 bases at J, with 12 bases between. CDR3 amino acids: CASSLDTSADIQYF. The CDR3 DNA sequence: TGCGCCAGCAGCTTGGACACGAGTGCGGACATTCAGTACTTC. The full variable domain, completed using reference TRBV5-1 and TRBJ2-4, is KAGVTQTPRYLIKTRGQQVTLSCSPISGHRSVSWYQQTPGQGLQFLFEYFSETQRNKGNFPGRFSGRQFSNSRSEMNVSTLELGDSALYLCASSLDTSADIQYFGAGTRLSVL.

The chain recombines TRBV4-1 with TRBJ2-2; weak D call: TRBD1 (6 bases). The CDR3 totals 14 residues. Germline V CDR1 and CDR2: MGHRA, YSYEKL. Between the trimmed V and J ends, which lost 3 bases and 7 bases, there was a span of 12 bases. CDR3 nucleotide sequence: TGCGCCAGCAGCCATGAACAGGGAGTCGGGGAGCTGTTTTTT. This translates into CASSHEQGVGELFF.

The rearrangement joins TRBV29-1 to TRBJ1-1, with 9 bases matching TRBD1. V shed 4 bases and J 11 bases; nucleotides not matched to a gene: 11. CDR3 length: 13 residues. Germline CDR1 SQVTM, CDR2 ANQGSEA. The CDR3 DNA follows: TGCAGCGTTGGAGGAACAGGGGGCGGAGGGGCTTTCTTT. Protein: CSVGGTGGGGAFF.

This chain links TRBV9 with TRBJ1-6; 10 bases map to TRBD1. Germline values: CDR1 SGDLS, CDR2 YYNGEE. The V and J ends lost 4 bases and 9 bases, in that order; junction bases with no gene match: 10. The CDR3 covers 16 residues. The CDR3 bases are TGTGCCAGCAGCTTAGCCGGGACAGGGGTCATTTCACCCCTCCACTTT. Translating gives CASSLAGTGVISPLHF.

CDR3 amino acids: CASSLAVGGPSEQFF. The CDR3 bases are TGCGCCAGCAGCTTGGCCGTGGGGGGACCATCTGAGCAGTTCTTC. The V and J genes are TRBV5-1 and TRBJ2-1, with a tentative D call TRBD2 (6 bases). V was cut by 0 bases and J by 9 bases, with 16 bases left in between. Looked up from germline, CDR1 is SGHRS and CDR2 is YFSETQ. This CDR3 region has 15 residues. Complete variable domain (other parts from reference TRBV5-1 and TRBJ2-1): KAGVTQTPRYLIKTRGQQVTLSCSPISGHRSVSWYQQTPGQGLQFLFEYFSETQRNKGNFPGRFSGRQFSNSRSEMNVSTLELGDSALYLCASSLAVGGPSEQFFGPGTRLTVL.

CDR3 sequence (DNA): TGCAGTGCTACCAGAACAGATACGCAGTATTTT. Translated, it gives CSATRTDTQYF. The chain employs TRBV20-1 and TRBJ2-3; D call uncertain. V was pared by 4 bases and J by 3 bases, with 5 bases between. This CDR3 is built from 11 residues. Germline CDR1 reads DFQATT; CDR2 reads SNEGSKA (reference sequence).

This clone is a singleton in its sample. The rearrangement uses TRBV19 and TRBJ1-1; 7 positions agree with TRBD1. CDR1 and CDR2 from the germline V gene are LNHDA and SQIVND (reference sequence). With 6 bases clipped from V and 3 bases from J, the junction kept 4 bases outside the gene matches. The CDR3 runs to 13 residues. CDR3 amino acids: CASRNQGDTEAFF. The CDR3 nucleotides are TGTGCCAGTAGGAACCAGGGGGACACTGAAGCTTTCTTT.

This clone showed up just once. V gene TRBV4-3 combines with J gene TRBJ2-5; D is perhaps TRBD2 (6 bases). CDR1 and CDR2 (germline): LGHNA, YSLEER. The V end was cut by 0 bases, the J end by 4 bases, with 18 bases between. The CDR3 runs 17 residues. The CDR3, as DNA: TGCGCCAGCAGCCAAGATGTCATGGGGCAGGAGGGAGAGACCCAGTACTTC. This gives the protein CASSQDVMGQEGETQYF.

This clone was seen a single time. The CDR3 spells CSASSGGDFYGELFF. In DNA form, the CDR3 reads TGCAGTGCGAGTAGCGGGGGGGATTTCTACGGGGAGCTGTTTTTT. The chain is built from TRBV20-1 and TRBJ2-2; 11 bases are shared with TRBD2. V was pared by 6 bases and J by 7 bases, with 10 bases of the junction left unmatched. The CDR3 totals 15 residues. Per germline, CDR1 DFQATT and CDR2 SNEGSKA (reference sequence).

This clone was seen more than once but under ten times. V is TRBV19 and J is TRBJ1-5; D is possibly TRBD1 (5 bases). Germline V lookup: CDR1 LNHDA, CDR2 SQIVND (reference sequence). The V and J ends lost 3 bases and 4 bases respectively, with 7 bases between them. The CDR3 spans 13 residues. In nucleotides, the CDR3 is TGTGCCAGTAGTATGGAGGGGAATCAGCCCCAGCATTTT. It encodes CASSMEGNQPQHF.

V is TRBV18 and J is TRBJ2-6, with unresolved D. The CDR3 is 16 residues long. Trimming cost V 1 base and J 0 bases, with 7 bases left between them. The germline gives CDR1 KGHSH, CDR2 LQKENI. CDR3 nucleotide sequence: TGTGCCAGCTCACCACGGGCAGTCTCTGGGGCCAACGTCCTGACTTTC. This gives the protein CASSPRAVSGANVLTF.

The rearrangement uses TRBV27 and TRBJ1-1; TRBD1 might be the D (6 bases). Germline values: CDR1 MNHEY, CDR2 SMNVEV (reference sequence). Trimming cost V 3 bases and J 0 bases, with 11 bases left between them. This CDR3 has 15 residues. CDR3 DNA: TGTGCCAGCAGTTTGGCGGGGGCTGTGAACACTGAAGCTTTCTTT. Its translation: CASSLAGAVNTEAFF.